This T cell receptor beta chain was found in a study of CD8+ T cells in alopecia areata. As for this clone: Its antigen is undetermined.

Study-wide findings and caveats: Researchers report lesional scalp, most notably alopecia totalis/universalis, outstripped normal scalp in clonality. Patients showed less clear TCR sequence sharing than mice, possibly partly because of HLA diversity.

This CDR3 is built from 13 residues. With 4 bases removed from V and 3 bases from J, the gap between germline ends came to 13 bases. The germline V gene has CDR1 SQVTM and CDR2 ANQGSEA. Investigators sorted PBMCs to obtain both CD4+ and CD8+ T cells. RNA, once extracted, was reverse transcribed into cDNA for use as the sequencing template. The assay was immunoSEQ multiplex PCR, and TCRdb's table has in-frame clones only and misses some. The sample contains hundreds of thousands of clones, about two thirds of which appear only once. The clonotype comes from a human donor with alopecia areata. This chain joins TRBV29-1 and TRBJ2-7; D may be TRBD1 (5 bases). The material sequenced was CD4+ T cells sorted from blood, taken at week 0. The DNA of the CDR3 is TGCAGCGTTGGGGCAGGGCTAAACTACGAGCAGTACTTC. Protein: CSVGAGLNYEQYF.